This TCR beta chain emerged from a study of blood T cell repertoires in COVID-19. Overall study: Both acute and convalescent COVID-19 samples were obtained from the United States, Italy and Spain. T cells, B-cell-depleted T cells, or PBMCs provided the cDNA or gDNA that served as material.

Trimming took 5 bases from V and 6 from J; bases not matched to a gene: 14. Germline CDR1 and CDR2: SGHAT and FQNNGV. This CDR3 has 16 amino acids. Authors' data handling: Amplified reference gene primers provided the basis for estimating nucleated cell counts. Some clones are missing from TCRdb's copy, which holds only in-frame ones; the method was immunoSEQ multiplex PCR. V and J calls and clone size are copied from that table; D and trimming were computed from the DNA. The table shows some 220,000 clones, with more than 75% occurring only once. The sequence was obtained from a human donor in a cohort sampled during active COVID-19. The chain links TRBV11-2 to TRBJ2-3; TRBD2 matches 7 bases. Sequencing used peripheral blood. The CDR3 sequence: CASSQYSGAGIDTQYF. For the CDR3, the DNA is TGTGCCAGCAGCCAATACTCTGGAGCGGGAATCGATACGCAGTATTTT.